Listed here are 21 T cell receptor beta chains from one sample, sequenced in a study of Ad26.COV2.S vaccination and SARS-CoV-2 variants. Treatment given: 19 received Ad26.COV2.S at low or high dose, single or two shots; about 5 received placebo; per-sample allocation not given. Sample collection was performed on day 63 after the first vaccine or placebo injection. The method was immunoSEQ multiplex PCR; TCRdb's version includes in-frame clones alone and lacks a portion of them. The table shows roughly 380,000 clones, with 85% to 90% occurring only once. The sample in question was peripheral blood, obtained in a trial of Ad26.COV2.S vaccine versus placebo. These receptor sequences come from a person between 18 and 59 years old who received the Ad26.COV2.S COVID-19 vaccine or a placebo.

V gene TRBV3-1 (or the pseudogene TRBV3-2) combines with J gene TRBJ1-2, with TRBD1 identical over 7 bases. The CDR3 contains 14 residues. Germline V lookup: CDR1 LGHDT, CDR2 YNNKEL (reference sequence). The V gene end was trimmed by 0 bases and the J gene end by 6 bases; junction bases not matched to a gene: 4. CDR3 residues: CASSQDQGGDGYTF. For the CDR3, the DNA is TGTGCCAGCAGCCAAGATCAAGGGGGCGATGGCTACACCTTC.

In this sample, this clone turned up once. The gene calls are TRBV19 and TRBJ2-7, with a weak D call TRBD1 (5 bases). Germline V gene sequence: CDR1 LNHDA, CDR2 SQIVND (reference sequence). The V and J ends lost 1 base and 3 bases respectively, with 13 bases between them. CDR3 length: 15 amino acids. CDR3 loop: CASSIGQGRYYEQYF. CDR3 DNA sequence: TGTGCCAGTAGTATAGGGCAGGGTCGGTACTACGAGCAGTACTTC.

The chain carries TRBV28 and TRBJ2-2, with no clear D. CDR3 length: 14 amino acids. V dropped 8 bases and J dropped 3 bases, with 13 bases sitting between them. From germline, CDR1 is MDHEN and CDR2 SYDVKM. CDR3 coding DNA: TGTGCCAGCCATCGCAGCCCTGACACCGGGGAGCTGTTTTTT. This sequence encodes CASHRSPDTGELFF.

This sequence joins TRBV10-3 and TRBJ2-5; D is unresolved. Trimming removed 2 bases at V and 5 bases at J, with 6 bases between. Looked up from germline, CDR1 is ENHRY and CDR2 is SYGVKD. This CDR3 is 12 amino acids long. CDR3 sequence: CAISEAGETQYF. CDR3 DNA: TGTGCCATCAGTGAGGCCGGGGAGACCCAGTACTTC.

This chain connects TRBV7-2 to TRBJ2-7; D unresolved. V gave up 1 base and J gave up 3 bases, with 13 bases separating them. The CDR3 contains 15 residues. Germline V gene lookup returns CDR1 SGHTA and CDR2 FQGNSA. The CDR3: CASSLESGSNYEQYF. CDR3 DNA sequence: TGTGCCAGCAGCTTAGAGTCGGGCAGTAACTACGAGCAGTACTTC.

J is TRBJ2-2 and V is TRBV11-1, with D maybe TRBD2 (6 bases). The germline V gene has CDR1 SGHAT and CDR2 FQDESV (reference sequence). The length of the CDR3 is 14 residues. The V end lost 6 bases, the J end lost 5 bases, and 13 bases lay between the germline ends. The CDR3 DNA is TGTGCCAGCAGTTCGGGGAGGAGGACCGGGGAGCTGTTTTTT. Translating it yields CASSSGRRTGELFF.

The chain links TRBV5-6 to TRBJ1-2, with 9 bases identical to TRBD1. This CDR3 comprises 13 residues. The germline V gene has CDR1 SGHDT and CDR2 YYEEEE. V lost 8 bases to trimming and J lost 8 bases; unmatched junction nucleotides: 10. CDR3 loop: CASTQGAYRGYTF. In DNA form, the CDR3 reads TGTGCCAGTACACAGGGGGCGTACCGAGGCTACACCTTC.

The chain is built from TRBV4-3 and TRBJ1-2; D remains unclear. CDR1 and CDR2 (germline): LGHNA, YSLEER. This CDR3 comprises 16 residues. Trimming removed 0 bases at V and 4 bases at J, with 15 bases between. CDR3 bases: TGCGCCAGCAGCCAAGATCGCACACTAATCGCCTATGGCTACACCTTC. It is translated as CASSQDRTLIAYGYTF.

This sequence joins TRBV5-1 and TRBJ2-5; D may be TRBD1 (6 bases). The V gene's germline CDR1 is SGHRS and CDR2 YFSETQ. V gave up 7 bases and J gave up 2 bases, with 12 bases separating them. The CDR3 has 13 residues. CDR3 coding DNA: TGCGCCAGCTATGACAGGACTCAAGAGACCCAGTACTTC. Amino acids: CASYDRTQETQYF.

This chain links TRBV5-4 with TRBJ1-4, with D maybe TRBD1 (5 bases). V lost 3 bases and J lost 3, with 9 bases in between. The length of the CDR3 is 14 residues. In germline, CDR1 is SGHNT, CDR2 YYREEE (reference sequence). CDR3 in DNA: TGTGCCAGCAGCTCGGGGGGTCCTAATGAAAAACTGTTTTTT. It is translated as CASSSGGPNEKLFF. The whole variable domain, remainder taken from reference TRBV5-4 and TRBJ1-4, is ETGVTQSPTHLIKTRGQQVTLRCSSQSGHNTVSWYQQALGQGPQFIFQYYREEENGRGNFPPRFSGLQFPNYSSELNVNALELDDSALYLCASSSGGPNEKLFFGSGTQLSVL.

The chain combines TRBV29-1 with TRBJ1-3, with 8 bases matching TRBD1. With 7 bases clipped from V and 0 bases from J, the junction kept 2 bases outside the gene matches. The CDR3 covers 13 residues. Germline values: CDR1 SQVTM, CDR2 ANQGSEA. CDR3 region: CSAGQGSGNTIYF. CDR3 bases: TGCAGCGCCGGACAGGGCTCTGGAAACACCATATATTTT.

Note on this clone: The sample holds other DNA sequences that translate to the same CDR3. The chain links TRBV7-2 to TRBJ2-3; 12 nucleotides line up with TRBD2. V gave up 1 base and J gave up 3 bases; unmatched junction bases: 5. This CDR3 region has 17 residues. Per germline, CDR1 SGHTA and CDR2 FQGNSA. In nucleotides, the CDR3 is TGTGCCAGCAGCTTAGATGGACTAGCGGGGAGGACAGATACGCAGTATTTT. As protein: CASSLDGLAGRTDTQYF.

The V call is TRBV5-4, the J call TRBJ2-2; perhaps D is TRBD1 or TRBD2 (6 bases each). The V gene lost 1 base and the J gene lost 5 bases, with 12 bases spanning the gap. This CDR3 spans 15 amino acids. Looked up from germline, CDR1 is SGHNT and CDR2 is YYREEE (reference sequence). CDR3 in amino acids: CASSLRLGGTGELFF. DNA of the CDR3: TGTGCCAGCAGCTTGAGACTAGGGGGAACCGGGGAGCTGTTTTTT.

This chain connects TRBV7-9 to TRBJ2-3; tentatively, D is TRBD2 (7 bases). This CDR3 contains 16 residues. The germline CDR1 and CDR2 sequences are SEHNR and FQNEAQ (reference sequence). V gave up 7 bases and J gave up 0 bases, with 17 bases separating them. CDR3 region: CASKRPGGSSTDTQYF. As DNA, the CDR3 is TGTGCCAGCAAGAGACCGGGGGGCTCTAGCACAGATACGCAGTATTTT.

A note on this clone: At one end, the junction sequence differs from germline, possibly due to a read error. The rearrangement joins TRBV29-1 to TRBJ1-2; D ambiguous. The CDR3 contains 13 residues. CDR1 and CDR2 from the germline V gene are SQVTM and ANQGSEA. The CDR3 DNA sequence: TGCAGCGTCGAAGGGCCTGCGGGGTATGGCTACACCTTC. Translating gives CSVEGPAGYGYTF. Looking up the rest from reference TRBV29-1 and TRBJ1-2 gives the full variable domain: SAVISQKPSRDICQRGTSLTIQCQVDSQVTMMFWYRQQPGQSLTLIATANQGSEATYESGFVIDKFPISRPNLTFSTLTVSNMSPEDSSIYLCSVEGPAGYGYTFGSGTRLTVV.

The rearrangement uses TRBV9 and TRBJ2-7, with 11 bases fitting TRBD1. The CDR3 extends over 16 amino acids. Losses at the gene ends were 0 bases for V and 0 bases for J; bases not matched to a gene: 2. CDR1 and CDR2 (germline): SGDLS, YYNGEE. CDR3 sequence (DNA): TGTGCCAGCAGCGTAGGGGGACAGGGGGGCTCCTACGAGCAGTACTTC. It codes for CASSVGGQGGSYEQYF.

The J gene is TRBJ1-5, the V gene TRBV28; no definite D call. This CDR3 region has 15 residues. Trimming left V 7 bases short and J 2 bases short, with 15 bases between. Looked up from germline, CDR1 is MDHEN and CDR2 is SYDVKM. The CDR3 is CASTSGTRGNQPQHF. The CDR3 coding sequence is TGTGCCAGCACCAGCGGAACGCGCGGCAATCAGCCCCAGCATTTT.

The chain recombines TRBV15 with TRBJ1-6; 7 bases agree with TRBD1. This CDR3 spans 13 amino acids. From germline, CDR1 is LNHNV and CDR2 YYDKDF (reference sequence). The trim removed 6 bases at V and 13 bases at J, leaving 9 bases unmatched. The DNA of the CDR3 is TGTGCCACCAGTCCGGGACAGCTTCGTCCCCTCCACTTT. As protein: CATSPGQLRPLHF. Full variable domain (remainder filled in from reference TRBV15 and TRBJ1-6): DAMVIQNPRYQVTQFGKPVTLSCSQTLNHNVMYWYQQKSSQAPKLLFHYYDKDFNNEADTPDNFQSRRPNTSFCFLDIRSPGLGDTAMYLCATSPGQLRPLHFGNGTRLTVT.

The rearrangement links TRBV11-2 to TRBJ2-2, with D unresolved. This CDR3 has 14 amino acids. Trimming stripped 5 bases from V and 1 base from J, with 8 bases between. Germline CDR1 reads SGHAT; CDR2 reads FQNNGV. The CDR3, as DNA: TGTGCCAGCAGCCTTGAAAGGAACACCGGGGAGCTGTTTTTT. Translated: CASSLERNTGELFF.

The chain uses TRBV6-6 and TRBJ1-4; 10 bases match TRBD1. The germline CDR1 and CDR2 sequences are MNHNY and SVGAGI (reference sequence). V shed 6 bases, J shed 4 bases, and the junction held 8 bases outside the gene matches. The CDR3 has 16 residues. The DNA of the CDR3 is TGTGCCAGCAGCTACAAGGACAGGGGGGTTAATGAAAAACTGTTTTTT. Its translation: CASSYKDRGVNEKLFF.

V gene TRBV10-1 combines with J gene TRBJ1-6; TRBD1 might be the D (5 bases). The V end was cut by 3 bases, the J end by 10 bases, with 13 bases between. There are 14 residues in the CDR3. Germline V gene data show CDR1 as WNHNN and CDR2 as SYGVQD (reference sequence). CDR3 in amino acids: CASSESSGPSPLHF. DNA for the CDR3: TGCGCCAGCAGTGAATCGTCAGGGCCCTCACCCCTCCACTTT.